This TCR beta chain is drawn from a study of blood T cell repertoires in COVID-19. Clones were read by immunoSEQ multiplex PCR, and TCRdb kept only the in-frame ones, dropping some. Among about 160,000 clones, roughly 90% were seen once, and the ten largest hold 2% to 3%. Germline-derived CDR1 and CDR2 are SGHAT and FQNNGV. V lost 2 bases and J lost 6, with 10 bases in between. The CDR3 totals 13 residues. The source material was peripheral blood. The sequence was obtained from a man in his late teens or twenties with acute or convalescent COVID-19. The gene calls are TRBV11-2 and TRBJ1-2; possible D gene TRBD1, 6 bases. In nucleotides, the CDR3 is TGTGCCAGCAGCTTATCAGGGGTTGATGGCTACACCTTC. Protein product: CASSLSGVDGYTF.